This T cell receptor (beta chain) comes out of a study of blood T cell repertoires in COVID-19. Study at large: Collection of acute and convalescent COVID-19 samples took place in the United States, Italy and Spain. In each case, the material was cDNA or gDNA derived from T cells, B-cell-depleted T cells, or PBMCs.

This CDR3 has 16 amino acids. V was cut by 3 bases and J by 0 bases, with 12 bases left in between. The V gene's germline CDR1 is SGHKS and CDR2 YYEKEE (reference sequence). Study processing details: Quantification of nucleated cells was approximated via reference gene primer amplification. Some clones are missing from TCRdb's copy, which holds only in-frame ones; the method was immunoSEQ multiplex PCR. V, J and clone size are those of that table, while D and trimming were read from the DNA. This table has around 90,000 clones, around four fifths appearing once. The receptor comes from a woman in her 70s with active or convalescent COVID-19. Sample: peripheral blood. This chain uses TRBV5-5 with TRBJ1-4; tentative D call: TRBD1 (5 bases). Here the CDR3 reads CASSWGGLATNEKLFF. The CDR3 region has the DNA TGTGCCAGCAGCTGGGGGGGACTTGCAACTAATGAAAAACTGTTTTTT.